These T cell receptor beta chains were read from a single sample in a study of T cell changes during pregnancy in multiple sclerosis. The repertoire was sequenced with immunoSEQ multiplex PCR; TCRdb's copy has only in-frame clones and lacks some. This repertoire shows 60,000 to 85,000 clones, roughly 94% found once; its top ten account for 0.58%. Sample: peripheral blood, taken in the third trimester of pregnancy. All receptors come from a female donor with multiple sclerosis, enrolled in a pregnancy study. CDR3s include the opening cysteine and the closing phenylalanine or tryptophan. The order of the fields is J gene, V gene, D gene, clone size, CDR3 protein, CDR3 DNA. A D gene is named only where the DNA matches it firmly. A row's size may be missing; if present it is once, few, many or a size class.

TRBJ1-4 TRBV18 TRBD1 . CASSLGQGKEKLFF TGTGCCAGCTCTCTGGGACAGGGAAAAGAAAAACTGTTTTTT
TRBJ2-6 TRBV19 . . CASSIDFGAPGRANVLTF TGTGCCAGTAGTATAGATTTTGGTGCGCCAGGTCGGGCCAACGTCCTGACTTTC
TRBJ2-5 TRBV7-9 . . CASSAGEGETQYF TGTGCCAGCAGCGCAGGGGAAGGAGAGACCCAGTACTTC
TRBJ2-1 TRBV23-1 TRBD1 . CASSHRKWRDREGRNEQFF TGCGCCAGCAGTCATAGGAAGTGGCGGGACAGGGAAGGGAGAAATGAGCAGTTCTTC
TRBJ2-1 TRBV28 . once CASSFFGLAKNSYNEQFF TGTGCCAGCAGTTTCTTCGGACTGGCCAAAAACTCCTACAATGAGCAGTTCTTC
TRBJ1-1 TRBV11-1 . . CASSAGLSNTEAFF TGTGCCAGCAGCGCGGGACTTTCGAACACTGAAGCTTTCTTT
TRBJ1-5 TRBV9 TRBD1 . CASSRDRGNNQPQHF TGTGCCAGCAGCCGGGACAGGGGGAACAATCAGCCCCAGCATTTT
TRBJ2-3 TRBV19 TRBD2 . CASSDPFTGGSTDTQYF TGTGCCAGTAGTGACCCGTTTACGGGGGGTAGCACAGATACGCAGTATTTT
TRBJ1-2 TRBV30 . . CAWSAGRGENGYTF TGTGCCTGGAGTGCCGGGAGGGGCGAAAATGGCTACACCTTC
TRBJ2-7 TRBV9 TRBD2 . CASSVSSGSYEQYF TGTGCCAGCAGCGTGTCTAGCGGGAGCTACGAGCAGTACTTC
TRBJ2-7 TRBV6-1 . . CASSERGSYEQYF TGTGCCAGCAGTGAAAGGGGCAGCTACGAGCAGTACTTC
TRBJ1-2 TRBV7-2 TRBD1 . CASSLTQGGYGYTF TGTGCCAGCAGCTTAACACAGGGGGGCTATGGCTACACCTTC
TRBJ2-1 TRBV18 . . CASSPSFSSEQFF TGTGCCAGCTCACCAAGTTTCTCGAGTGAGCAGTTCTTC
TRBJ2-7 TRBV9 TRBD1 . CASSAGTGGYYEQYF TGTGCCAGCAGCGCCGGGACAGGGGGATATTACGAGCAGTACTTC
TRBJ1-1 TRBV6-4 . . CASSAGGEAFF TGTGCCAGCAGTGCCGGAGGTGAAGCTTTCTTT
TRBJ1-6 TRBV5-5 . . CASSSNQGDNSPLHF TGTGCCAGCAGCTCCAACCAGGGCGATAATTCACCCCTCCACTTT
TRBJ2-1 TRBV7-6 TRBD1 . CASSATGANEQFF TGTGCCAGCAGCGCGACAGGGGCCAATGAGCAGTTCTTC
TRBJ1-1 TRBV7-2 TRBD1 . CASSPRDSQVLEAFF TGTGCCAGCAGCCCCCGGGACAGTCAGGTTCTGGAAGCTTTCTTT
TRBJ2-3 TRBV18 . . CASSPPGRGGDTQYF TGTGCCAGCTCACCACCGGGCAGGGGTGGAGATACGCAGTATTTT
TRBJ2-5 TRBV7-2 . . CASSLGVTTTQYF TGTGCCAGCAGCTTAGGGGTGACTACCACCCAGTACTTC
TRBJ1-6 TRBV30 TRBD1 . CAWSRGQGPSSSYNSPLHF TGTGCCTGGAGTAGGGGACAGGGGCCCTCTAGCTCCTATAATTCACCCCTCCACTTT
TRBJ1-1 TRBV14 TRBD1 few CASSRSTGWNTEAFF TGTGCCAGCAGCCGATCGACAGGGTGGAACACTGAAGCTTTCTTT
TRBJ1-1 TRBV6-6 . . CASTPGGGAGTEAFF TGTGCCAGCACCCCCGGGGGGGGCGCGGGCACTGAAGCTTTCTTT
TRBJ1-2 TRBV11-1 . . CASSSGDRRGYTF TGTGCCAGCAGCTCTGGAGACAGGCGTGGCTACACCTTC
TRBJ2-6 TRBV4-2 TRBD1 . CASSRGDRGTGANVLTF TGTGCCAGCAGCCGGGGGGACAGGGGCACAGGGGCCAACGTCCTGACTTTC
TRBJ2-3 TRBV7-6 TRBD1 . CASSWGQITDTQYF TGTGCCAGCAGCTGGGGACAGATCACAGATACGCAGTATTTT
TRBJ1-6 TRBV6-6 . once CASSLGGGLNSPLHF TGTGCCAGCAGTCTCGGCGGGGGCCTTAATTCACCCCTCCACTTT
TRBJ2-1 TRBV12-5 TRBD2 . CASGLPGLAGGHEQFF TGTGCTAGTGGTTTACCCGGACTAGCGGGGGGTCATGAGCAGTTCTTC
TRBJ2-5 TRBV11-3 . . CASSHGGSGQETQYF TGTGCCAGCAGCCACGGGGGATCTGGGCAAGAGACCCAGTACTTC
TRBJ1-1 TRBV5-4 . . CASSLGGPVTEAFF TGTGCCAGCAGCTTGGGCGGGCCGGTCACTGAAGCTTTCTTT
TRBJ1-2 TRBV18 . . CASSPREAGGYGYTF TGTGCCAGCTCCCCCCGGGAGGCCGGCGGCTATGGCTACACCTTC
TRBJ1-2 TRBV2 . . CASTEGRAIGYTF TGTGCCAGCACGGAGGGCAGGGCCATTGGCTACACCTTC
TRBJ2-1 TRBV19 . . CASSTPTGSYNEQFF TGTGCCAGTAGTACGCCGACCGGGAGTTACAATGAGCAGTTCTTC
TRBJ2-1 TRBV7-9 . . CASSSGTYMRDEQFF TGTGCCAGCAGTTCAGGGACATACATGAGGGATGAGCAGTTCTTC
TRBJ2-5 TRBV5-1 . . CASSSRTEETQYF TGCGCCAGCAGCTCTCGGACAGAAGAGACCCAGTACTTC
TRBJ2-7 TRBV7-2 . . CASSLRLPYYEQYF TGTGCCAGCAGCTTAAGACTACCCTACTACGAGCAGTACTTC
TRBJ2-5 TRBV7-2 . . CASSLGWGFETQYF TGTGCCAGCAGCTTAGGATGGGGCTTCGAGACCCAGTACTTC
TRBJ2-5 TRBV2 . . CASTYAGSGWETQYF TGTGCCAGCACCTACGCGGGGTCAGGGTGGGAGACCCAGTACTTC
TRBJ2-7 TRBV6-1 TRBD1 once CASSGPRDSGEQYF TGTGCCAGCAGTGGACCCCGGGACAGTGGCGAGCAGTACTTC
TRBJ2-5 TRBV12-5 . . CASGFLETQYF TGTGCTAGTGGTTTCTTAGAGACCCAGTACTTC
TRBJ2-2 TRBV7-2 TRBD1 . CASSLTHIRQGDTGELFF TGTGCCAGCAGCTTAACCCACATACGACAGGGAGACACCGGGGAGCTGTTTTTT
TRBJ2-1 TRBV7-9 TRBD2 once CASSEGLVLYNEQFF TGTGCCAGCAGCGAGGGACTAGTCCTCTACAATGAGCAGTTCTTC
TRBJ1-1 TRBV18 . . CASSPNQLNTEAFF TGTGCCAGCTCACCAAACCAGTTGAACACTGAAGCTTTCTTT
TRBJ1-1 TRBV5-6 . . CASSLAMPGSKAFF TGTGCCAGCAGCTTGGCAATGCCAGGGTCGAAAGCTTTCTTT
TRBJ2-1 TRBV25-1 . . CASSDGFSGNEQFF TGTGCCAGCAGTGATGGGTTTTCGGGCAATGAGCAGTTCTTC
TRBJ2-1 TRBV7-6 TRBD2 . CASSVTSGVGEQFF TGTGCCAGCAGCGTAACTAGCGGGGTGGGTGAGCAGTTCTTC
TRBJ1-1 TRBV4-3 TRBD1 . CASSQTTGTGTEAFF TGCGCCAGCAGCCAGACGACAGGGACGGGCACTGAAGCTTTCTTT
TRBJ2-1 TRBV6-1 . . CASSEALRTETFF TGTGCCAGCAGTGAAGCGTTAAGGACAGAAACGTTCTTC